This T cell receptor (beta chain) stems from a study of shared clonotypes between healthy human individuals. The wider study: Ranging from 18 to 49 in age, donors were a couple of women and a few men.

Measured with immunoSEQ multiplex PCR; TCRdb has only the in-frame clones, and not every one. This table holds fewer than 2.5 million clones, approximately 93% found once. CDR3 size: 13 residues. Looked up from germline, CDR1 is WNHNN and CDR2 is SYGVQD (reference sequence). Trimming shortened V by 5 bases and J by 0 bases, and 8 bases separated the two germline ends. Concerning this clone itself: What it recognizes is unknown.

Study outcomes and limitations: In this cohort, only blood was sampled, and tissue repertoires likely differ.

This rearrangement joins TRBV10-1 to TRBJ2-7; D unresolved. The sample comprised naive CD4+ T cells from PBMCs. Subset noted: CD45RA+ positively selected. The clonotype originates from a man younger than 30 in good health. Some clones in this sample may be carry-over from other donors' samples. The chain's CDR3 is CASSFTDSYEQYF. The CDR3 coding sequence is TGCGCCAGCAGTTTTACGGACTCCTACGAGCAGTACTTC.